The rows below give T cell receptor beta chains drawn from one sample of a study of patients and donors after allogeneic stem cell transplantation. From the RT-PCR reads, TCRdb called clonotypes with MiXCR, one entry per CDR3 protein. The sample lists some 60,000 distinct CDR3 sequences, about an eighth occurring once. The sequenced sample consisted of blood, either unsorted or a sorted T cell fraction (not recorded which). The receptors originated from a human donor who was either an allogeneic HSCT recipient or a stem cell or donor lymphocyte infusion donor (not recorded which). It is not recorded whose cells these are; they may come from a transplant donor. The CDR3 runs from the conserved cysteine through the conserved F or W. Expanded clones get a size class; other rows say once, few or many, or leave the size out.

j_call clone_size v_call cdr3_aa
TRBJ2-3 NA TRBV6-5 CASLWIPDTQYF
TRBJ2-1 few TRBV11-2 CASTLGRGSSYNEQFF
TRBJ2-5 few TRBV29-1 CSVEGGTDQETQYF
TRBJ2-2 few TRBV6-5 CASSRSREISTGELFF
TRBJ2-1 many TRBV24-1 CATSDRTGGKGNEQFF
TRBJ1-2 NA TRBV27 CASSLISGAHGYTF
TRBJ2-7 NA TRBV18 CASSPLMSGTGTYEQYF
TRBJ2-5 few TRBV9 CASSVLQGAGETQYF
TRBJ1-6 NA TRBV7-3 CASSFTGGGLHF
TRBJ1-1 few TRBV5-1 CASSGYRGEALNTEAFF
TRBJ2-2 NA TRBV29-1 CSVKPGQGATGELFF
TRBJ2-1 few TRBV27 CASSFGLAPGYNEQFF
TRBJ1-2 many TRBV5-1 CASSLDGGGEINYGYTF
TRBJ2-7 NA TRBV30 CAWRISGTYEQYF
TRBJ1-6 NA TRBV27 CASSLSSWGTGRGVNSPLHF
TRBJ2-3 few TRBV13 CASSLLAAAAATDTQYF
TRBJ2-2 NA TRBV7-3 CASSLTGDRGPNTGELFF
TRBJ1-2 many TRBV5-1 CASSLGGVAYGYTF
TRBJ1-5 few TRBV24-1 CATSDLGQSNQPQHF
TRBJ2-7 few TRBV27 CASMERGSYEQYF
TRBJ2-7 NA TRBV6-5 CASSYFAGPEQYF
TRBJ1-6 few TRBV10-3 CAIRADRETSPLHF
TRBJ2-1 NA TRBV12-3/TRBV12-4 CASRKTGGLCNEQFF
TRBJ2-5 few TRBV7-9 CASEGGIQETQYF
TRBJ1-2 few TRBV7-6 CASSLGPADGYTF
TRBJ2-1 NA TRBV11-2 CASSLDGDEQFF
TRBJ2-7 few TRBV29-1 CSVEEVGGLPSEQYF
TRBJ2-3 many TRBV12-3/TRBV12-4 CASSGEADTQYF
TRBJ2-5 NA TRBV19 CASNQGRQETQYF
TRBJ1-5 few TRBV3-1 CASSQGVDRGLWDQPQHF
TRBJ1-3 few TRBV12-3/TRBV12-4 CASSLGDRVSGNTIYF
TRBJ2-2 few TRBV7-9 CASSLATGLWAGELFF
TRBJ2-3 many TRBV12-3/TRBV12-4 CASSGGLAEIDTQYF
TRBJ2-1 many TRBV25-1 CASSDRSGRMGNEQFF
TRBJ1-2 many TRBV10-3 CAIWAEGGGPYGYTF
TRBJ2-3 few TRBV6-5 CASIPGRDSTDTQYF
TRBJ2-3 few TRBV12-3/TRBV12-4 CASSQYPADTQYF
TRBJ1-1 NA TRBV7-9 CASSLALQGEAFF
TRBJ1-1 many TRBV3-1 CASSQGTGTEAFF
TRBJ2-7 NA TRBV13 CASSFSGTVYEQYF
TRBJ2-3 NA TRBV5-6 CASSLGSGPTDTQYF